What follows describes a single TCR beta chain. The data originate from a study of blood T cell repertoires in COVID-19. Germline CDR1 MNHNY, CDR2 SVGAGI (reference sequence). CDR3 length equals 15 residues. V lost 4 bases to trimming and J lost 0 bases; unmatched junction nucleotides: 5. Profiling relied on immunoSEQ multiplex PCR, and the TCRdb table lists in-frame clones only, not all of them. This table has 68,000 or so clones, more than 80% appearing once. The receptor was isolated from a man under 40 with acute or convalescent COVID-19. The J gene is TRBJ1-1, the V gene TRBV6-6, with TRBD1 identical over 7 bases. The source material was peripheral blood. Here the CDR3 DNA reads TGTGCCAGCAGTTCTCCGGGACAGATGAACACTGAAGCTTTCTTT. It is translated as CASSSPGQMNTEAFF.